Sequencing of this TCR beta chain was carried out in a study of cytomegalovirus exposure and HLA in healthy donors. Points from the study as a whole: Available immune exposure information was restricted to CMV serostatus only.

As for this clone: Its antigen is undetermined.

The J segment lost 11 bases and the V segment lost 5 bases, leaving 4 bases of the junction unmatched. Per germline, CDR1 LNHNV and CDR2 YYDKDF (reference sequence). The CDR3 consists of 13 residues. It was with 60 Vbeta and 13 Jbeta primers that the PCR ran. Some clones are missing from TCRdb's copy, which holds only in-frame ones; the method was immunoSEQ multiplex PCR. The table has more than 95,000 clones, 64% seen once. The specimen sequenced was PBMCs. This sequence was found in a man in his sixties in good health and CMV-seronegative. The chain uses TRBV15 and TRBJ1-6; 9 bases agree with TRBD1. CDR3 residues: CATSARDRAPLHF. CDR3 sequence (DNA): TGTGCCACCAGCGCCCGGGACAGGGCACCCCTCCACTTT. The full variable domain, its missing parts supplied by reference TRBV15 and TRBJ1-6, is DAMVIQNPRYQVTQFGKPVTLSCSQTLNHNVMYWYQQKSSQAPKLLFHYYDKDFNNEADTPDNFQSRRPNTSFCFLDIRSPGLGDTAMYLCATSARDRAPLHFGNGTRLTVT.